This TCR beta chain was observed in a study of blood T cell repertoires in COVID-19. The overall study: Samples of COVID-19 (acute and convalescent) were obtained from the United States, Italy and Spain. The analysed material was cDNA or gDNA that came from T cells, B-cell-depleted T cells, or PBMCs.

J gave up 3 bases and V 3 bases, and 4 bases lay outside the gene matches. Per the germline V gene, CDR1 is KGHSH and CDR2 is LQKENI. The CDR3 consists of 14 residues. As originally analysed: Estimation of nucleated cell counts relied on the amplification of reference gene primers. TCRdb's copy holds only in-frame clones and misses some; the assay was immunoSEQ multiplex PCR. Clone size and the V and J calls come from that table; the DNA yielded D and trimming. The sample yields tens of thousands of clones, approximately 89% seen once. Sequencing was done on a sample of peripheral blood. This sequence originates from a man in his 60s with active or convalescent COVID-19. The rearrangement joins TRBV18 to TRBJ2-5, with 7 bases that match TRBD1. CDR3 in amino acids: CASSPGTEEETQYF. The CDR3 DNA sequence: TGTGCCAGCTCACCCGGGACAGAAGAAGAGACCCAGTACTTC. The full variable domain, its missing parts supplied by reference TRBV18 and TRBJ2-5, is NAGVMQNPRHLVRRRGQEARLRCSPMKGHSHVYWYRQLPEEGLKFMVYLQKENIIDESGMPKERFSAEFPKEGPSILRIQQVVRGDSAAYFCASSPGTEEETQYFGPGTRLLVL.